The next 23 T cell receptor beta chains were all read from a single sample in a study of T cell responses to AZD1222 COVID-19 vaccine. Generated by immunoSEQ multiplex PCR, the TCRdb table keeps only in-frame clones and is missing some. The table has 150,000 to 200,000 clones, roughly nine tenths seen once. Source: peripheral blood, taken on day 0 of AZD1222 vaccination. All receptors come from an adult in good health.

In regard to this clone: The junction departs from germline at one end; a sequencing error may be responsible. The V and J genes are TRBV7-7 and TRBJ2-2; D tentatively fits TRBD1 or TRBD2 (5 bases each). The germline V gene has CDR1 SSHAT and CDR2 FNYEAQ (reference sequence). This CDR3 is 15 amino acids long. The CDR3 nucleotides read TGTGCTAGCAGCCAGGGACGGCCGGGCGCCGGGGAGCTGTTTTTT. Amino acids: CASSQGRPGAGELFF. The whole variable domain, remainder taken from reference TRBV7-7 and TRBJ2-2, is GAGVSQSPRYKVTKRGQDVTLRCDPISSHATLYWYQQALGQGPEFLTYFNYEAQPDKSGLPSDRFSAERPEGSISTLTIQRTEQRDSAMYRCASSQGRPGAGELFFGEGSRLTVL.

CDR3: CASSQLTAKGSLTDTQYF. The CDR3 DNA is TGCGCCAGCAGCCAACTTACCGCTAAGGGGTCGCTCACAGATACGCAGTATTTT. The V gene is TRBV4-1, the J gene TRBJ2-3; possible D gene TRBD1, 5 bases. From germline, CDR1 is MGHRA and CDR2 YSYEKL. The CDR3 length is 18 residues. The germline V and J ends were trimmed by 2 bases and 2 bases, with 20 bases remaining between them.

For the CDR3, the DNA is TGCGCCAGCAGCCCAGGATGGAGGGGTGTAAAAGAATCTGGGGCCAACGTCCTGACTTTC. Its protein is CASSPGWRGVKESGANVLTF. The chain uses TRBV4-1 and TRBJ2-6; the D gene is possibly TRBD2 (6 bases). The CDR3 is 20 amino acids. Germline V gene sequence: CDR1 MGHRA, CDR2 YSYEKL. The V end lost 4 bases, the J end lost 1 base, and 23 bases lay between the germline ends.

This clone was observed once. V and J are TRBV2 and TRBJ2-5; D gene ambiguous. This CDR3 is 12 amino acids long. CDR1 SNHLY and CDR2 FYNNEI come from the germline V gene. Deletions cut 11 bases from V and 4 bases from J, with 14 bases between. CDR3 in amino acids: CAARLGIETQYF. The CDR3 bases are TGTGCCGCTCGACTGGGAATAGAGACCCAGTACTTC.

The V call is TRBV7-9, the J call TRBJ1-1; 7 positions match TRBD1. V lost 4 bases, J lost 5 bases, and 7 bases stayed unmatched. CDR3 length equals 14 residues. Germline V CDR1 and CDR2: SEHNR, FQNEAQ (reference sequence). CDR3 sequence reads: CASSSPGGGTEAFF. CDR3 DNA: TGTGCCAGCAGCTCGCCAGGGGGAGGAACTGAAGCTTTCTTT.

The rearrangement uses TRBV4-3 and TRBJ2-7; the D call may be TRBD1 or TRBD2 (5 bases each). V was cut by 2 bases and J by 0 bases, with 11 bases left in between. This CDR3 is 15 amino acids long. Per germline, CDR1 LGHNA and CDR2 YSLEER. The CDR3 here is CASSQLSGASYEQYF. In nucleotides, the CDR3 is TGCGCCAGCAGCCAATTATCCGGGGCCTCCTACGAGCAGTACTTC.

Details on this clone: A read error may account for a junction end that differs from germline. The chain carries TRBV7-7 and TRBJ2-3, with a weak D call TRBD1 (6 bases). Germline V gene sequence: CDR1 SSHAT, CDR2 FNYEAQ (reference sequence). The CDR3 consists of 14 residues. The CDR3, as DNA: TGTGCTAGCAGTCCGACAGGAACCACAGATACGCAGTATTTT. This sequence encodes CASSPTGTTDTQYF.

The rearrangement links TRBV27 to TRBJ2-5; possible D gene TRBD2, 6 bases. The ends were cut back, 5 bases at V and 2 bases at J, with 18 bases in the middle. This CDR3 has 16 residues. The V gene's germline CDR1 is MNHEY and CDR2 SMNVEV (reference sequence). CDR3 nucleotide sequence: TGTGCCAGCAGTCCCGGGGCGGGGTGGGGGCAAGAGACCCAGTACTTC. Protein product: CASSPGAGWGQETQYF.

The V call is TRBV15, the J call TRBJ1-3; no reliable D call. CDR3 length: 17 amino acids. V dropped 1 base and J dropped 0 bases, with 13 bases sitting between them. From germline, CDR1 is LNHNV and CDR2 YYDKDF (reference sequence). The CDR3 nucleotides read TGTGCCACCAGCAGAGGCGGAACAGCCCACTCTGGAAACACCATATATTTT. It codes for CATSRGGTAHSGNTIYF. The whole variable domain, filled in from reference TRBV15 and TRBJ1-3, reads DAMVIQNPRYQVTQFGKPVTLSCSQTLNHNVMYWYQQKSSQAPKLLFHYYDKDFNNEADTPDNFQSRRPNTSFCFLDIRSPGLGDTAMYLCATSRGGTAHSGNTIYFGEGSWLTVV.

The genes are TRBV2 and TRBJ1-5; TRBD1 is a possible D gene (5 bases). The V gene lost 7 bases and the J gene lost 7 bases, with 14 bases spanning the gap. Per the germline V gene, CDR1 is SNHLY and CDR2 is FYNNEI. There are 13 residues in the CDR3. This CDR3 reads CASTLDIGQPQHF. CDR3 DNA: TGTGCCAGCACCCTGGACATCGGACAGCCCCAGCATTTT.

The chain is built from TRBV18 and TRBJ2-5; D may be TRBD1 (6 bases). Germline CDR1 reads KGHSH; CDR2 reads LQKENI. Deletions cut 4 bases from V and 1 base from J, with 10 bases between. This CDR3 has 14 amino acids. The CDR3 DNA reads TGTGCCAGCTCACAGAGGGGGACCCAAGAGACCCAGTACTTC. Protein: CASSQRGTQETQYF.

This chain uses TRBV14 with TRBJ1-6; D not resolved. Trimming shortened V by 4 bases and J by 8 bases, and 6 bases separated the two germline ends. CDR1 is SGHDN and CDR2 is FVKESK in the germline V gene. CDR3 length equals 12 residues. The CDR3 spells CASSLGDSPLHF. For the CDR3, the DNA is TGTGCCAGCAGCCTGGGTGATTCACCCCTCCACTTT.

In its sample, this clone was seen once. V and J are TRBV9 and TRBJ1-2; perhaps TRBD1 as D (5 bases). CDR1 and CDR2 (germline): SGDLS, YYNGEE. The germline V and J ends were trimmed by 0 bases and 1 base, with 13 bases remaining between them. The CDR3 has 16 residues. CDR3 protein: CASSVVPGPSNYGYTF. For the CDR3, the DNA is TGTGCCAGCAGCGTAGTTCCGGGACCGAGTAACTATGGCTACACCTTC.

J is TRBJ2-1 and V is TRBV5-1; TRBD2 matches at 7 bases. With 4 bases clipped from V and 5 bases from J, the junction kept 12 bases outside the gene matches. This CDR3 has 16 amino acids. Per germline, CDR1 SGHRS and CDR2 YFSETQ. CDR3 DNA: TGCGCCAGCAGCCCGGGACTCCGGGACTACAACAATGAGCAGTTCTTC. Encoded protein: CASSPGLRDYNNEQFF.

This rearrangement joins TRBV30 to TRBJ1-6; 7 bases match TRBD1. In germline, CDR1 is GTSNPN, CDR2 SVGIG (reference sequence). The ends lost 4 bases at V and 9 bases at J; junction bases unmatched: 3. There are 12 residues in the CDR3. The CDR3 nucleotides read TGTGCCTGGAACAGGGGCGGTTCACCCCTCCACTTT. It codes for CAWNRGGSPLHF.

The chain has TRBV5-8 and TRBJ2-3; TRBD2 aligns across 8 bases. J gave up 5 bases and V 4 bases, and 12 bases lay outside the gene matches. This CDR3 comprises 16 residues. Germline CDR1 and CDR2: SGHTS and YDEGEE. The CDR3 coding sequence is TGTGCCAGCAGCCTGACTACGGGGGGGCTCATAGATACGCAGTATTTT. This translates into CASSLTTGGLIDTQYF.

The rearrangement links TRBV10-3 to TRBJ2-1; TRBD2 matches at 9 bases. The V gene end was trimmed by 4 bases and the J gene end by 3 bases; junction bases not matched to a gene: 10. Per germline, CDR1 ENHRY and CDR2 SYGVKD. This CDR3 is 17 amino acids long. CDR3 residues: CAISVHSGGYGYNEQFF. In DNA, the CDR3 is TGTGCCATCAGTGTCCATAGCGGGGGTTATGGCTACAATGAGCAGTTCTTC.

This clone showed up just a few times. The chain employs TRBV2 and TRBJ1-4; 7 bases fit TRBD1. The length of the CDR3 is 14 residues. J lost 8 bases, V lost 5 bases, and 8 bases had no gene match. CDR1 is SNHLY and CDR2 is FYNNEI in the germline V gene. The DNA for the CDR3 is TGTGCCAGCAGTAAGACAGGGTCGGGGGAAAAACTGTTTTTT. Translation gives CASSKTGSGEKLFF.

The V call is TRBV12-3 or TRBV12-4, the J call TRBJ2-5; D may be TRBD2 (5 bases). The V gene lost 0 bases and the J gene lost 7 bases, with 6 bases spanning the gap. CDR3 size: 12 residues. The CDR3 protein is CASSLALATQYF. DNA of the CDR3: TGTGCCAGCAGTTTAGCTCTAGCGACCCAGTACTTC.

V gene TRBV11-1 combines with J gene TRBJ2-1, with D hard to call. Germline CDR1 and CDR2: SGHAT and FQDESV (reference sequence). Trimming shortened V by 6 bases and J by 0 bases, and 15 bases separated the two germline ends. This CDR3 has 16 amino acids. As DNA, the CDR3 is TGTGCCAGCAGTCTACCGGTTTCAGGCTCCTACAATGAGCAGTTCTTC. It specifies CASSLPVSGSYNEQFF. The variable domain in full, completed from reference TRBV11-1 and TRBJ2-1, reads EAEVAQSPRYKITEKSQAVAFWCDPISGHATLYWYRQILGQGPELLVQFQDESVVDDSQLPKDRFSAERLKGVDSTLKIQPAELGDSAMYLCASSLPVSGSYNEQFFGPGTRLTVL.

This clone came up a few times. The chain employs TRBV4-1 and TRBJ1-5; TRBD1 matches 12 bases. Unmatched junction bases numbered 5, after V lost 0 bases and J lost 2 bases. This CDR3 spans 18 amino acids. CDR1 is MGHRA and CDR2 is YSYEKL in the germline V gene. The CDR3 protein is CASSQDPGQGAGNQPQHF. As DNA, the CDR3 is TGCGCCAGCAGCCAAGACCCGGGACAGGGGGCCGGCAATCAGCCCCAGCATTTT.

The chain links TRBV6-1 to TRBJ1-3; no reliable D call. Germline CDR1 reads MNHNS; CDR2 reads SASEGT. V was pared by 2 bases and J by 4 bases, with 12 bases between. The length of the CDR3 is 15 residues. CDR3 loop: CASSESWEGGNTIYF. Here the CDR3 DNA reads TGTGCCAGCAGTGAATCGTGGGAAGGGGGAAACACCATATATTTT.

This chain uses TRBV6-5 with TRBJ2-3; D call uncertain. In germline, CDR1 is MNHEY, CDR2 SVGAGI. V was clipped by 2 bases and J by 4 bases, with 7 bases between them. This CDR3 is 13 amino acids long. This CDR3 reads CASSYTPPDTQYF. The CDR3 coding sequence is TGTGCCAGCAGTTACACGCCGCCAGATACGCAGTATTTT.